This paragraph covers one TCR beta chain sequence. The target antigen is unknown. These data are taken from a study of cytomegalovirus exposure and HLA in healthy donors. The CDR3 is made up of 15 amino acids. V was trimmed by 6 bases and J by 0 bases, leaving 12 bases between them. Germline CDR1 is MNHEY and CDR2 is SMNVEV (reference sequence). TCRdb keeps only in-frame clones here, not all; method: immunoSEQ multiplex PCR. The sample holds hundreds of thousands of clones, 80% to 90% seen once. Broader study findings: Three CMV-associated chains proved CMV antigen-specific in vitro. Many donors shared some public TCRs, even though most TCR sequences were rare. In a later analysis, first-cohort TCR clusters were found to tend to co-occur in the approximately 120 validation repertoires.

The V gene is TRBV27, the J gene TRBJ2-4; perhaps TRBD1 as D (6 bases). Sequenced sample: PBMCs. The TCR originated in a woman aged 18-30 years in good health and CMV-seronegative. CDR3 coding DNA: TGTGCCAGCAGCCCCGGGACATCAGCCAAAAACATTCAGTACTTC. Its translation: CASSPGTSAKNIQYF.